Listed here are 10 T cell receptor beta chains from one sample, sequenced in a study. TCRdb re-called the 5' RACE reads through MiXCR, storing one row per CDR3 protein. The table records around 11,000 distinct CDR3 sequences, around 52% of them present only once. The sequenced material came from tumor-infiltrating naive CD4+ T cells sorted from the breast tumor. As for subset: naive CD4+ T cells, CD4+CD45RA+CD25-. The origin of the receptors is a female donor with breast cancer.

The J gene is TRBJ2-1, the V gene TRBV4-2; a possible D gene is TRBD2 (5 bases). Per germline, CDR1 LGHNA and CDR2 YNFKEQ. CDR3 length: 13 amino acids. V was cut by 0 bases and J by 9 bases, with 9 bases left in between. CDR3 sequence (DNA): TGTGCCAGCAGCCAAGATTGGGCGGGTGAGCAGTTCTTC. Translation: CASSQDWAGEQFF.

The DNA of the CDR3 is TGTGCCAGCAGCTTCGGAGGGCAGCCCCAGCATTTT. This sequence encodes CASSFGGQPQHF. The chain combines TRBV7-9 with TRBJ1-5; D gene unclear. Trimming stripped 3 bases from V and 7 bases from J, with 7 bases between. The germline gives CDR1 SEHNR, CDR2 FQNEAQ (reference sequence). The CDR3 covers 12 residues.

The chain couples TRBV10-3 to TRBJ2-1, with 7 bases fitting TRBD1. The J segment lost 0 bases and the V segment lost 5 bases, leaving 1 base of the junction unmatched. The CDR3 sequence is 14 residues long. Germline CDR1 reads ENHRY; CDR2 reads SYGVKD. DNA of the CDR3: TGTGCCATCAGTCCAGGGGGCTCCTACAATGAGCAGTTCTTC. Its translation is CAISPGGSYNEQFF.

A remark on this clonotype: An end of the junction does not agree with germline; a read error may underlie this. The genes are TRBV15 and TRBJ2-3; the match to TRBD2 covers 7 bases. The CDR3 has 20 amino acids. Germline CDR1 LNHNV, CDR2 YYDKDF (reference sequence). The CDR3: CATSLPRGGGSGEDTDTQYF. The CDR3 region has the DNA TGTGCCACCAGCCTCCCCCGGGGAGGCGGGAGTGGCGAGGACACAGACACGCAGTATTTT.

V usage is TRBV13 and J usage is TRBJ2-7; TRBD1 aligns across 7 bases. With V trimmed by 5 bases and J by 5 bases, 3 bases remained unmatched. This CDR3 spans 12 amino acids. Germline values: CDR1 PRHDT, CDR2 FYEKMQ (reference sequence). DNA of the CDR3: TGTGCCAGCAGCCGGGGACAGAACGAGCAGTACGTC. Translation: CASSRGQNEQYV.

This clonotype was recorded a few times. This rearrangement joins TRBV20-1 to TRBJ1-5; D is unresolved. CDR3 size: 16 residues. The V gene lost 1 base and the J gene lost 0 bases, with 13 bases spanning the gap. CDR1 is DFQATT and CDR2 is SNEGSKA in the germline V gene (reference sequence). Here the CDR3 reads CSARVGQPYSNQPQHF. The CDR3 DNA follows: TGCAGTGCTAGAGTTGGGCAGCCCTATAGCAATCAGCCCCAGCATTTT.

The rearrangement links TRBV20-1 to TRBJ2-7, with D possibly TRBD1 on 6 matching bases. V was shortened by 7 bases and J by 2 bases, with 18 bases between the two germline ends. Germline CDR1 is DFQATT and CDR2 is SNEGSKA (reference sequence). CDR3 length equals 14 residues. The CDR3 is CSGSPGHRTYEQYV. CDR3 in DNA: TGCAGTGGAAGCCCGGGACACCGGACCTACGAGCAGTACGTC.

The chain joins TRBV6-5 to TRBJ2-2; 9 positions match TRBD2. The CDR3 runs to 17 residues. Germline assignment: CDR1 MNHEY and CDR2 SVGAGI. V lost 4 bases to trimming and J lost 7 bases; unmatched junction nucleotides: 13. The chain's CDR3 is CASSWDSGSISNGELFF. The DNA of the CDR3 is TGTGCCAGCAGTTGGGATAGCGGGAGTATTAGTAACGGGGAGCTGTTTTTT.

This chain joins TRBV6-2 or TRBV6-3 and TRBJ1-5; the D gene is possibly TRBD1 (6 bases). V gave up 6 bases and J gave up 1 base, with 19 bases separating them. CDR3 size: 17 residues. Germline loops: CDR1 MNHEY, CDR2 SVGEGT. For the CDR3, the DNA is TGTGCCAGCAGAAGGGGGGACCGCGAAGGAAGCAATCAGCCCCAGCATTTT. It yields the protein CASRRGDREGSNQPQHF.

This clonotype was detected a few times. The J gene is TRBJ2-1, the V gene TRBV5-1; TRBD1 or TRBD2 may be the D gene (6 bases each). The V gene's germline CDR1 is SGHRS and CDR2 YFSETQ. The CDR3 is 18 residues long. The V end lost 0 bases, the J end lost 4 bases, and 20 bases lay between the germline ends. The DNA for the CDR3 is TGCGCCAGCAGCTTGGGGACAGCGGGTTTGGCCCCATACAATGAGCAGTTCTTC. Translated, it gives CASSLGTAGLAPYNEQFF.